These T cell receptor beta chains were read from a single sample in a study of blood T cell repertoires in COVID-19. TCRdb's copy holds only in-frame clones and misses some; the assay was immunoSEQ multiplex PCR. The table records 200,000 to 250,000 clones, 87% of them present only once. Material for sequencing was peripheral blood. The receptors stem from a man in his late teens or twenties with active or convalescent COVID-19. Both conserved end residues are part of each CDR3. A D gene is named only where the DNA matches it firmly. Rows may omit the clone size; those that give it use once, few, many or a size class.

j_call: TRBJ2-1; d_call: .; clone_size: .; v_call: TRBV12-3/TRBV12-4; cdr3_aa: CASSAGVEQFF; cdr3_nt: TGTGCCAGCAGTGCAGGGGTTGAGCAGTTCTTC
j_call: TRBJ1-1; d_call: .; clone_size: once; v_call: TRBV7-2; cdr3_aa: CASSLATRSTEAFF; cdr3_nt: TGTGCCAGCAGCTTAGCTACCAGAAGCACTGAAGCTTTCTTT
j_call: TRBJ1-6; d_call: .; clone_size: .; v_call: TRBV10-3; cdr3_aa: CAISEMGVGSPLHF; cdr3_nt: TGTGCCATCAGTGAGATGGGAGTAGGGTCACCCCTCCACTTT
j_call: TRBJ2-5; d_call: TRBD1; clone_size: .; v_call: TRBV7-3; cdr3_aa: CASSLGTDRYQETQYF; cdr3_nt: TGTGCCAGCAGCTTGGGGACAGACAGATACCAAGAGACCCAGTACTTC
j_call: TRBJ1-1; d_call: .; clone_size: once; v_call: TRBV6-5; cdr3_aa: CASSYVNRAREIF; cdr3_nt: TGTGCCAGCAGTTACGTGAACCGGGCCAGGGAAATCTTT
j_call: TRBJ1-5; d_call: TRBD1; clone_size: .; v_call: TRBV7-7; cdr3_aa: CASSLVRTGGLLRPRRGQPQHF; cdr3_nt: TGTGCTAGCAGCTTGGTTCGGACAGGGGGTCTTTTGAGGCCCCGGCGAGGTCAGCCCCAGCATTTT
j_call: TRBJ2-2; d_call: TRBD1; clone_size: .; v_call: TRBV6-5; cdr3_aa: CASSRDRGTGELFF; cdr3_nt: TGTGCCAGCAGTCGGGACAGGGGAACCGGGGAGCTGTTTTTT
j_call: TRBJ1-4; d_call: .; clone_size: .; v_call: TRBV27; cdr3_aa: CASSLAGASQNEKLFF; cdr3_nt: TGTGCCAGCAGTTTAGCAGGGGCCAGTCAAAATGAAAAACTGTTTTTT
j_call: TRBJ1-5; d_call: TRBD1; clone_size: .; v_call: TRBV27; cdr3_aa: CASSFLPQGAGDQPQHF; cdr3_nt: TGTGCCAGCAGTTTCCTACCCCAGGGGGCCGGGGATCAGCCCCAGCATTTT
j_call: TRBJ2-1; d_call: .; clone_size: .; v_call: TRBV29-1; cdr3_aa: CSTLGAANEQFF; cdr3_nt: TGCAGCACCTTAGGGGCCGCCAATGAGCAGTTCTTC
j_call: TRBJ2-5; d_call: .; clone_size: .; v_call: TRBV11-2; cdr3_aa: CASSYATVELRETQYF; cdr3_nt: TGTGCCAGCAGCTACGCGACGGTTGAACTACGGGAGACCCAGTACTTC
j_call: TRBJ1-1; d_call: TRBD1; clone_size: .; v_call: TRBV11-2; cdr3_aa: CASSYDRGNTEAFF; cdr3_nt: TGTGCCAGCAGCTACGACAGGGGGAACACTGAAGCTTTCTTT
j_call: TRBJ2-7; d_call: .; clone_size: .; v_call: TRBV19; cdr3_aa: CASSIDKAAASYEQYF; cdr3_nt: TGTGCCAGTAGTATAGATAAGGCGGCAGCCTCCTACGAGCAGTACTTC
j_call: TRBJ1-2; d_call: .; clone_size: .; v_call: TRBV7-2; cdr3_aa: CASSLDSKSYGYTF; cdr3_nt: TGTGCCAGCAGCTTAGACAGTAAGAGCTATGGCTACACCTTC
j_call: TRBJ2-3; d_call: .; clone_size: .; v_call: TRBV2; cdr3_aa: CASVQSPGRDSSTDTQYF; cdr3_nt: TGTGCCAGCGTGCAATCCCCCGGCCGCGACAGCAGCACAGATACGCAGTATTTT
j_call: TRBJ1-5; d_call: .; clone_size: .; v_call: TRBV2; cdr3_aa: CASSAAGNSNQPQHF; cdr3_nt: TGTGCCAGCAGTGCTGCAGGGAATAGCAATCAGCCCCAGCATTTT
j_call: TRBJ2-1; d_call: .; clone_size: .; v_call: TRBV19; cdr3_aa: CATSPSLYNEQFF; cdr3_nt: TGTGCCACCTCCCCCTCACTCTACAATGAGCAGTTCTTC
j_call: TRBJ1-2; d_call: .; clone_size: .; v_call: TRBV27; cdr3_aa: CASKKRGDKFGYTF; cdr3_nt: TGTGCCAGCAAGAAGCGGGGGGATAAGTTTGGCTACACCTTC
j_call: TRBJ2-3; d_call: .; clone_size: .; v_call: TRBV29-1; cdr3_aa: CSVGPGASTDTQYF; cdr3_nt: TGCAGCGTTGGGCCAGGGGCTAGCACAGATACGCAGTATTTT
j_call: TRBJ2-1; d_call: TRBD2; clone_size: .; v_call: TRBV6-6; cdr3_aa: CASSYTAGGYNEQFF; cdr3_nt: TGTGCCAGCAGTTATACAGCGGGGGGTTACAATGAGCAGTTCTTC
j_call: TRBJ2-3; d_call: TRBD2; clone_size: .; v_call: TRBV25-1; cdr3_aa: CASSPFRDSGSTDTQYF; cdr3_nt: TGTGCCAGTAGCCCTTTCCGGGATAGCGGGAGCACAGATACGCAGTATTTT
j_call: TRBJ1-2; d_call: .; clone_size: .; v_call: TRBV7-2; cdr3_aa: CASSRTDYGYTF; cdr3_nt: TGTGCCAGCAGCCGGACAGATTATGGCTACACCTTC